This T cell receptor (beta chain) stems from a study of cytomegalovirus exposure and HLA in healthy donors. Study context: A preliminary data release comprised roughly 80 million unique TCRs obtained from HLA-typed donors. General study results and limits: One later analysis reportedly identified an Asian-associated ancestry cluster that showed fewer N-insertions than the roughly 670-donor mean. Per published reports, the classifier diagnosed cytomegalovirus status with high specificity and sensitivity. As a later analysis revealed, most CMV-associated TCR beta chains appeared HLA-restricted.

The CDR3 runs to 14 residues. The V end was cut by 6 bases, the J end by 10 bases, with 21 bases between. Germline V lookup: CDR1 SGHRS, CDR2 YFSETQ. A word on this clone: Antigen specificity is unknown.

PCR amplification relied on 60 Vbeta primers (plus 13 Jbeta primers). TCRdb keeps only in-frame clones here, not all; method: immunoSEQ multiplex PCR. The sample features 150,000 to 200,000 clones, with 2% to 2.5% in its top ten. The chain links TRBV5-1 to TRBJ2-3; possible D gene TRBD2, 7 bases. This clonotype was obtained from a man aged 30 to 45 in good health and CMV-seronegative. The sample taken for sequencing was PBMCs. CDR3 DNA: TGCGCCAGCACCGAGGGGGGGGCGACCCAACCGCAGTATTTT. Translated, it gives CASTEGGATQPQYF.